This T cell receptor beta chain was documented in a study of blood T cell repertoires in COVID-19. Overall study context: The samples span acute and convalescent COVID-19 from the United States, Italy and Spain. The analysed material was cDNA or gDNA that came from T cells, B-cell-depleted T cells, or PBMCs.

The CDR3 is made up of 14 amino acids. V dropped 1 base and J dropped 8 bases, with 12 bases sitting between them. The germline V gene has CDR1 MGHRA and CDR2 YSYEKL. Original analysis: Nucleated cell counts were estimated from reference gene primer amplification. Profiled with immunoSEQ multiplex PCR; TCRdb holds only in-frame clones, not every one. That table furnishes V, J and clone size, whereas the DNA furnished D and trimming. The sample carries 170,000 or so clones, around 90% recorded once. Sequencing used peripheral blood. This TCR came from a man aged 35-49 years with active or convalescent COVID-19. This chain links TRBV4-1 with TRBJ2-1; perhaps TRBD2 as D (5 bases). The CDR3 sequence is CASSQGPAGDEQFF. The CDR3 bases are TGCGCCAGCAGCCAAGGCCCGGCCGGGGATGAGCAGTTCTTC.